These 21 T cell receptor beta chains share one sample of origin, sequenced in a study of technical replicates of blood from a few donors. Assay: immunoSEQ multiplex PCR; the TCRdb copy retains only in-frame clones and omits some. This repertoire shows approximately 50,000 clones, 86% found once; its top ten account for roughly 5.3%. The source material was PBMCs. The receptors were gathered from a human donor in good health. Some clones in this sample may be carry-over from other donors' samples.

The DNA for the CDR3 is TGTGCCTCCGGAGTCGGGAACTCCTACAATGAGCAGTTCTTC. This translates into CASGVGNSYNEQFF. The chain couples TRBV2 to TRBJ2-1; tentative D call: TRBD2 (5 bases). Germline CDR1 and CDR2: SNHLY and FYNNEI. V was clipped by 11 bases and J by 0 bases, with 14 bases between them. The CDR3 extends over 14 amino acids.

Here the CDR3 reads CAWNPRSSEQYF. The CDR3 DNA sequence: TGTGCCTGGAACCCCAGATCTAGCGAGCAGTACTTC. This chain joins TRBV30 and TRBJ2-7; D unresolved. CDR3 length: 12 amino acids. V lost 4 bases, J lost 6 bases, and 13 bases lay in between. Germline CDR1 is GTSNPN and CDR2 is SVGIG (reference sequence).

For the CDR3, the DNA is TGTGCCAGCAGCTTAACCCGACAGACCTACGAGCAGTACTTC. Protein product: CASSLTRQTYEQYF. This chain links TRBV11-2 with TRBJ2-7, with D possibly being TRBD1 (5 bases). V was pared by 2 bases and J by 2 bases, with 10 bases between. The germline gives CDR1 SGHAT, CDR2 FQNNGV. The CDR3 is 14 residues long.

The CDR3 region is CASSYYETQYF. CDR3 DNA sequence: TGTGCCAGCAGCTATTATGAGACCCAGTACTTC. The V call is TRBV7-2, the J call TRBJ2-5; D is undetermined. Germline-derived CDR1 and CDR2 are SGHTA and FQGNSA. Trimming shortened V by 4 bases and J by 5 bases, and 5 bases separated the two germline ends. This CDR3 comprises 11 residues.

The genes are TRBV9 and TRBJ2-7; 7 bases are a match to TRBD2. Unmatched junction bases numbered 6, after V lost 3 bases and J lost 6 bases. The CDR3 contains 13 residues. CDR1 and CDR2 (germline): SGDLS, YYNGEE. The CDR3 DNA reads TGTGCCAGCAGCGGAACTACTAGCGTCGAGCAGTACTTC. As protein: CASSGTTSVEQYF.

In this sample, this clone turned up once. This sequence joins TRBV29-1 and TRBJ1-5, with D possibly matching TRBD1 (5 bases). This CDR3 has 12 residues. Trimming left V 4 bases short and J 2 bases short, with 6 bases between. Germline V gives CDR1 SQVTM, CDR2 ANQGSEA. CDR3 region: CSVGGGNQPQHF. Here the CDR3 DNA reads TGCAGCGTTGGGGGGGGCAATCAGCCCCAGCATTTT.

V usage is TRBV4-1 and J usage is TRBJ2-1; 7 nucleotides line up with TRBD1. Germline loops: CDR1 MGHRA, CDR2 YSYEKL. The CDR3 consists of 16 residues. Trimming at V came to 4 bases and at J to 1 base, leaving 7 bases not matched to a gene. The CDR3 spells CASSRSPGQSYNEQFF. CDR3 in DNA: TGCGCCAGCAGCCGTAGCCCGGGACAGTCCTACAATGAGCAGTTCTTC.

The chain has TRBV15 and TRBJ2-2, with 8 bases fitting TRBD2. CDR1 is LNHNV and CDR2 is YYDKDF in the germline V gene (reference sequence). This CDR3 spans 15 amino acids. The junction had 4 bases not matched to a gene; V was cut back by 5 bases and J by 2 bases. CDR3 loop: CATSPGLVNTGELFF. CDR3 nucleotides: TGTGCCACCAGCCCGGGACTAGTAAACACCGGGGAGCTGTTTTTT.

The chain couples TRBV5-4 to TRBJ1-3; possibly TRBD1 for D (5 bases). Germline assignment: CDR1 SGHNT and CDR2 YYREEE (reference sequence). The ends were cut back, 0 bases at V and 5 bases at J, with 6 bases in the middle. The CDR3 loop spans 13 amino acids. CDR3 protein: CASSLGQRNTIYF. The CDR3 DNA is TGTGCCAGCAGCTTGGGACAGCGAAACACCATATATTTT.

This rearrangement joins TRBV29-1 to TRBJ1-5; 7 nucleotides agree with TRBD1. Germline V gene lookup returns CDR1 SQVTM and CDR2 ANQGSEA. The V and J ends lost 6 bases and 8 bases, in that order; junction bases with no gene match: 10. The CDR3 has 13 residues. In DNA form, the CDR3 reads TGCAGCGTCAACAGGGGCCAGGGCGAGCCCCAGCATTTT. Amino acid sequence: CSVNRGQGEPQHF.

V and J are TRBV30 and TRBJ2-1, with TRBD2 matching over 7 bases. V shed 5 bases and J 7 bases; nucleotides not matched to a gene: 5. CDR1 and CDR2 from the germline V gene are GTSNPN and SVGIG (reference sequence). The CDR3 loop spans 12 amino acids. CDR3 region: CAWESGINEQFF. The CDR3 bases are TGTGCCTGGGAAAGCGGGATAAATGAGCAGTTCTTC.

The chain recombines TRBV19 with TRBJ1-2; the D is unclear. Trimming cost V 1 base and J 4 bases, with 7 bases left between them. This CDR3 has 13 residues. Per germline, CDR1 LNHDA and CDR2 SQIVND (reference sequence). In nucleotides, the CDR3 is TGTGCCAGTAGTATAGCGGGTCCCTATGGCTACACCTTC. It translates to CASSIAGPYGYTF.

J is TRBJ2-3 and V is TRBV5-4; D ambiguous. V gave up 0 bases and J gave up 0 bases, with 8 bases separating them. The CDR3 length is 15 residues. Germline V lookup: CDR1 SGHNT, CDR2 YYREEE (reference sequence). In DNA, the CDR3 is TGTGCCAGCAGCTTGGCCCCGGGTAGCACAGATACGCAGTATTTT. Encoded protein: CASSLAPGSTDTQYF.

This clone was detected once. The chain couples TRBV2 to TRBJ2-7, with a weak D call TRBD2 (6 bases). The CDR3 loop spans 12 amino acids. Looked up from germline, CDR1 is SNHLY and CDR2 is FYNNEI. V lost 8 bases to trimming and J lost 5 bases, with 13 bases between them. The CDR3 nucleotides read TGTGCCAGCTTATTCCCGGGGGACGAGCAGTACTTC. This translates into CASLFPGDEQYF.

The J gene is TRBJ1-1, the V gene TRBV2, with D maybe TRBD1 (5 bases). Germline CDR1 and CDR2: SNHLY and FYNNEI. The CDR3 is 13 residues long. Trimming removed 6 bases from V and 1 base from J, with 9 bases in between. CDR3 sequence (DNA): TGTGCCAGCAGAAAGACAGAGAACACTGAAGCTTTCTTT. Translated: CASRKTENTEAFF. The full variable domain, completed using reference TRBV2 and TRBJ1-1, is EPEVTQTPSHQVTQMGQEVILRCVPISNHLYFYWYRQILGQKVEFLVSFYNNEISEKSEIFDDQFSVERPDGSNFTLKIRSTKLEDSAMYFCASRKTENTEAFFGQGTRLTVV.

The rearrangement joins TRBV7-3 to TRBJ2-1; 9 positions match TRBD1. Germline-derived CDR1 and CDR2 are SGHTA and FQGTGA. V was pared by 1 base and J by 6 bases, with 7 bases of the junction left unmatched. The CDR3 covers 16 residues. The CDR3 DNA is TGTGCCAGCAGCTTAATGCCCGGGACAGGGTTCAATGAGCAGTTCTTC. Its protein product is CASSLMPGTGFNEQFF.

V gene TRBV7-2 combines with J gene TRBJ2-3; 7 positions match TRBD2. The CDR3 sequence is 16 residues long. Germline lookup yields CDR1 SGHTA and CDR2 FQGNSA. Losses at the gene ends were 2 bases for V and 6 bases for J; bases not matched to a gene: 11. CDR3 in amino acids: CASSLLVTGGGDTQYF. CDR3 coding DNA: TGTGCCAGCAGCTTATTAGTAACGGGGGGAGGGGATACGCAGTATTTT.

The chain recombines TRBV4-1 with TRBJ2-2; 11 positions match TRBD2. The CDR3 extends over 17 amino acids. Germline values: CDR1 MGHRA, CDR2 YSYEKL. The ends lost 4 bases at V and 4 bases at J; junction bases unmatched: 8. The CDR3 bases are TGCGCCAGCAGCCTCTTACCGGGACTAGCGGCCACCGGGGAGCTGTTTTTT. This codes for CASSLLPGLAATGELFF.

The chain is built from TRBV6-5 and TRBJ2-5; 10 bases agree with TRBD2. The CDR3 is 16 amino acids. Germline-derived CDR1 and CDR2 are MNHEY and SVGAGI. With V trimmed by 2 bases and J by 5 bases, 8 bases remained unmatched. This chain's CDR3 is CASSYPERGGSETQYF. The CDR3 DNA reads as TGTGCCAGCAGTTACCCAGAGCGGGGGGGCTCGGAGACCCAGTACTTC.

This clone has just a few counts. The chain joins TRBV2 to TRBJ1-5; D might be TRBD1 (6 bases). The CDR3 is made up of 15 amino acids. The germline V gene encodes CDR1 SNHLY and CDR2 FYNNEI. Trimming took off 7 bases at V and 6 bases at J, with 19 bases between the two ends. CDR3 amino acids: CASTRQDKRGQPQHF. CDR3 sequence (DNA): TGTGCCAGCACTCGACAGGATAAAAGAGGTCAGCCCCAGCATTTT.

This chain links TRBV4-3 with TRBJ2-4; possibly TRBD2 for D (6 bases). Trimming took 1 base from V and 8 from J, leaving 15 bases between them. CDR1 is LGHNA, CDR2 YSLEER, per germline. The CDR3 is 15 amino acids. The CDR3 DNA is TGCGCCAGCAGCCAAGGAACGACGGGGGAGGACATTCAGTACTTC. Translating it yields CASSQGTTGEDIQYF.